Listed below are T cell receptor beta chains from one sample, sequenced in a study of CD8 T cells in Susac syndrome. MiXCR was run by TCRdb on the immunoSEQ multiplex PCR reads, yielding one entry per CDR3 protein. Of roughly 130,000 distinct CDR3 sequences in the sample, over 90% were seen once. The sequenced sample was CD8+ T cells from PBMCs. The receptors come from a human donor with Susac syndrome. Each CDR3 is given with its conserved first and last residue. A D gene is named only where the DNA matches it firmly.

CASSFPGGTDTQYF	TGTGCCAGCAGCTTTCCAGGAGGCACAGATACGCAGTATTTT	TRBV7-9	TRBJ2-3	-
CASSPSGGENYGYTF	TGTGCCAGCAGTCCATCCGGCGGGGAGAATTATGGCTACACCTTC	TRBV9	TRBJ1-2	-
CATGTTDRELFF	TGTGCCACCGGGACAACCGACCGGGAGCTGTTTTTT	TRBV12-3/TRBV12-4	TRBJ2-2	-
CASGLLQGGGNYGYTF	TGTGCTAGTGGTTTGCTACAGGGAGGAGGTAACTATGGCTACACCTTC	TRBV12-5	TRBJ1-2	-
CASSLVGGEQFF	TGTGCCAGCAGCTTAGTGGGGGGTGAGCAGTTCTTC	TRBV7-9	TRBJ2-1	-
CAWSRSGQGNGYTF	TGTGCCTGGAGTCGGAGTGGGCAGGGGAATGGCTACACCTTC	TRBV30	TRBJ1-2	-
CSVEEGLVLTF	TGCAGCGTTGAAGAGGGATTAGTCCTGACTTTC	TRBV29-1	TRBJ2-6	-
CASSQDFASGDFQETQYF	TGCGCCAGCAGCCAAGATTTCGCTAGCGGGGACTTCCAAGAGACCCAGTACTTC	TRBV4-3	TRBJ2-5	TRBD2
CASSFFAGGTQYF	TGTGCCAGCAGCTTCTTCGCGGGCGGCACGCAGTATTTT	TRBV5-6	TRBJ2-3	-
CASSVDRIRETQYF	TGCGCCAGCAGTGTTGACAGGATACGAGAGACCCAGTACTTC	TRBV4-1	TRBJ2-5	-
CAWSAGDSDYEQYF	TGTGCCTGGAGTGCGGGGGACAGCGACTACGAGCAGTACTTC	TRBV30	TRBJ2-7	-
CSVEDPGGGPQETQYF	TGCAGCGTTGAAGATCCCGGGGGCGGACCCCAAGAGACCCAGTACTTC	TRBV29-1	TRBJ2-5	-
CAISDGVKSYEQYF	TGTGCCATCAGTGATGGAGTAAAGTCCTACGAGCAGTACTTC	TRBV10-3	TRBJ2-7	-
CSASVNTEAFF	TGCAGTGCTAGTGTGAACACTGAAGCTTTCTTT	TRBV20-1	TRBJ1-1	-
CSVATSGDEQYF	TGCAGCGTTGCGACTAGCGGGGACGAGCAGTACTTC	TRBV29-1	TRBJ2-7	TRBD2
CASTQGGVYNEQFF	TGTGCCAGCACACAGGGTGGGGTATACAATGAGCAGTTCTTC	TRBV27	TRBJ2-1	-
CATSRRTRGNQETQYF	TGTGCCACCAGCAGACGGACAAGGGGCAACCAAGAGACCCAGTACTTC	TRBV15	TRBJ2-5	-
CASSLLSSSTDTQYF	TGTGCCAGCAGCTTGCTGTCTTCTAGCACAGATACGCAGTATTTT	TRBV7-8	TRBJ2-3	-
CSASWDREFF	TGCAGTGCTAGTTGGGACAGAGAGTTCTTC	TRBV20-1	TRBJ2-1	TRBD1